This TCR beta chain was recorded in a study of early T cells in non-severe SARS-CoV-2 infection. Turning to the study itself: Sequenced bulk RNA came from whole blood that was unsorted, and chains were unpaired.

Molecules of cDNA were individually given unique molecular identifiers that were attached to them. TCRdb redid the calling of the 5' RACE reads with MiXCR, one entry per CDR3 protein. There are 55,000 to 65,000 distinct CDR3 sequences in the sample; around an eighth occur only once, and roughly 4% lies in the top ten. Material: whole blood. This clonotype was sampled from an adult who was a healthcare worker with PCR-confirmed SARS-CoV-2 infection or an uninfected control (not recorded which).

The CDR3 nucleotides read TGTGCCAGCAGTTACATCTATAATTCACCCCTCCACTTT. It specifies CASSYIYNSPLHF. V usage is TRBV28 and J usage is TRBJ1-6; D call uncertain. The V end lost 4 bases, the J end lost 3 bases, and 4 bases lay between the germline ends. There are 13 residues in the CDR3. The V gene's germline CDR1 is MDHEN and CDR2 SYDVKM.